Listed below are T cell receptor beta chains from one sample, sequenced in a study of response to subunit inactivated influenza vaccine. One entry per CDR3 protein, called by TCRdb with MiXCR from the RT-PCR reads. The sample lists 450,000 to 700,000 distinct CDR3 sequences; 14% were seen once. The sequences come from PBMCs from blood, collected approximately 12 days after vaccination. The receptors were gathered from a man aged 45-60 years who received an inactivated influenza vaccine. The CDR3 runs from the conserved cysteine through the conserved F or W. A D gene is named only where the DNA matches it firmly. Clone size is given for some rows only: seen once, a few or many times, or a class if the clone is expanded.

len	j_gene	abundance	v_gene	d_gene	CDR3nt	CDR3aa
14	TRBJ2-2	few	TRBV7-2	.	TGTGCCAGCAGCTTAGCGTTAAACTCCGGGGAGCTGTTTTTT	CASSLALNSGELFF
15	TRBJ1-5	.	TRBV18	.	TGTGCCAGCTCACCACCGGGCAGGGGTCACCAGCCCCAGCATTTT	CASSPPGRGHQPQHF
15	TRBJ2-7	few	TRBV6-2/TRBV6-3	TRBD1	TGTGCCAGCAGTTACTCACGCGACAGGGGCTACGAGCAGTACTTC	CASSYSRDRGYEQYF
15	TRBJ2-7	.	TRBV4-3	.	TGCGCCAGCAGCCCTTTACCGGGGAAAGCCTACGAGCAGTACTTC	CASSPLPGKAYEQYF
16	TRBJ2-7	.	TRBV2	TRBD2	TGTGCCAGCAGGGAAGGGACTAGCGGCTATTACTCCGAGCAGTACTTC	CASREGTSGYYSEQYF
14	TRBJ1-2	few	TRBV7-2	TRBD1	TGTGCCAGCAGCTCCACAGGGGTTGGGTATGGCTACACCTTC	CASSSTGVGYGYTF
16	TRBJ2-5	many	TRBV7-9	.	TGTGCCAGCAGCTTCGTTGGGGGGCCTGCTCAAGAGACCCAGTACTTC	CASSFVGGPAQETQYF
16	TRBJ2-7	many	TRBV7-9	TRBD2	TGTGCCAGCAGCTCTAGCGGGACTAGCGGGAGTTACGAGCAGTACTTC	CASSSSGTSGSYEQYF
12	TRBJ2-1	.	TRBV7-8	.	TGTGCCAGCAGCTTAGGTCGAAAAGAGCAGTTCTTC	CASSLGRKEQFF
12	TRBJ2-4	few	TRBV30	.	TGTGCCTGGGCAGGTTATCGCAACATTCAGTACTTC	CAWAGYRNIQYF
12	TRBJ1-1	.	TRBV7-9	.	TGTGCCAGCAGCTTAGTCATAACTGAAGCTTTCTTT	CASSLVITEAFF
16	TRBJ2-7	few	TRBV6-5	TRBD2	TGTGCCAGCAGTTCCCTGACTAGCGGGATCTCCTACGAGCAGTACTTC	CASSSLTSGISYEQYF
15	TRBJ2-2	many	TRBV7-2	TRBD2	TGTGCCAGCAGCTTTAGCGGGGCGAACACCGGGGAGCTGTTTTTT	CASSFSGANTGELFF
14	TRBJ2-2	.	TRBV5-1	.	TGCGCCAGCAGCCCGTACGTCCCCCCCGGGGAGCTGTTTTTT	CASSPYVPPGELFF
11	TRBJ2-7	many	TRBV6-6	.	TGTGCCAGCAGTTATGGGGACGAGCAGTACTTC	CASSYGDEQYF
16	TRBJ2-3	.	TRBV4-1	TRBD2	TGCGCCAGCAGCCAAGATGCGGCGGGGGGGGGTCTGTATCGGTATTTT	CASSQDAAGGGLYRYF
16	TRBJ2-3	few	TRBV5-5	TRBD1	TGTGCCAGCAGCTTGGTGACAGGGTCGGGAACAGATACGCAGTATTTT	CASSLVTGSGTDTQYF
16	TRBJ2-7	many	TRBV6-2/TRBV6-3	.	TGTGCCAGCAGAAAATCCCTAACTCCAGGGGCAGGCGAGCAGTACTTC	CASRKSLTPGAGEQYF
13	TRBJ1-2	.	TRBV7-2	.	TGTGCCAGCAGCTTATCAGGGTTAGGTGGCTACACCTTC	CASSLSGLGGYTF
13	TRBJ2-1	.	TRBV7-3	.	TGTGCCAGCAGCTTATATCTCGAAAATGAGCAGTTCTTC	CASSLYLENEQFF
13	TRBJ2-1	.	TRBV15	TRBD1	TGTGCCACCTGCCGGGGACAGTACAATGAGCAGTTCTTC	CATCRGQYNEQFF
14	TRBJ2-2	few	TRBV3-1	TRBD1	TGTGCCAGCAGCCAAGGCAGGGGGCCCGGGGAGCTGTTTTTT	CASSQGRGPGELFF
15	TRBJ2-3	few	TRBV5-1	TRBD2	TGCGCCAGCAGCGTTAGCGGGACGTTGGGAGATACGCAGTATTTT	CASSVSGTLGDTQYF
15	TRBJ2-5	few	TRBV29-1	.	TGCAGCGTTGGGATTAATGGGGCGCCACAAGAGACCCAGTACTTC	CSVGINGAPQETQYF
13	TRBJ2-5	few	TRBV10-3	TRBD1	TGTGCCATCAAGGATACAGGGGTTGGGACCCAGTACTTC	CAIKDTGVGTQYF
14	TRBJ2-1	.	TRBV7-2	.	TGTGCCAGCAGCTTAGTACGAGGTCCCAATGAGCAGTTCTTC	CASSLVRGPNEQFF
13	TRBJ2-5	.	TRBV12-5	TRBD1	TGTGCTAGTGGTCAGACAGGGAAAGAGACCCAGTACTTC	CASGQTGKETQYF
14	TRBJ2-3	few	TRBV7-7	.	TGTGCCAGCAGTCATCGCCATGGCACAGATACGCAGTATTTT	CASSHRHGTDTQYF
16	TRBJ2-2	.	TRBV5-6	TRBD2	TGTGCCAGCAGCCTACGGACTAGCGGGAGGATCGGGGAGCTGTTTTTT	CASSLRTSGRIGELFF
13	TRBJ2-7	few	TRBV20-1	.	TGCAGTGCTAGAAGGCGGGCTGCCTACGAGCAGTACTTC	CSARRRAAYEQYF
13	TRBJ2-2	few	TRBV7-9	.	TGTGCCAGCAGCTTAAGTATCACCGGGGAGCTGTTTTTT	CASSLSITGELFF
15	TRBJ2-7	.	TRBV7-2	.	TGTGCCAGCAGCTCTCAACCAGACGGCCATTACGAGCAGTACTTC	CASSSQPDGHYEQYF
14	TRBJ2-2	few	TRBV2	TRBD1	TGTGCCAGCAGTGAAAACAGGGGAACCGGGGAGCTGTTTTTT	CASSENRGTGELFF
17	TRBJ2-1	.	TRBV4-3	TRBD2	TGCGCCAGCAGCCACCTTCTAGCGGGGGTCTCCTACAATGAGCAGTTCTTC	CASSHLLAGVSYNEQFF
15	TRBJ2-2	few	TRBV11-2	.	TGTGCCAGCAGCTTAGGACAGGCAGAGACCGGGGAGCTGTTTTTT	CASSLGQAETGELFF
18	TRBJ1-1	few	TRBV6-5	TRBD1	TGTGCCAGCAGTCACCCTCCGGGACAGGGACCTTTGGACACTGAAGCTTTCTTT	CASSHPPGQGPLDTEAFF
15	TRBJ1-5	.	TRBV6-2/TRBV6-3	.	TGTGCCAGCAGGCGTCAGGGATTTAGCAATCAGCCCCAGCATTTT	CASRRQGFSNQPQHF
14	TRBJ2-5	once	TRBV6-1	TRBD2	TGTGCCAGCAGCAGACTAGCGGATGGAGAGACCCAGTACTTC	CASSRLADGETQYF
14	TRBJ2-7	few	TRBV12-3/TRBV12-4	.	TGTGCCAGCAGTTCCACAGGGAGGTCCTACGAGCAGTACTTC	CASSSTGRSYEQYF
14	TRBJ2-5	many	TRBV12-3/TRBV12-4	.	TGTGCCAGCAGGTTCTCTGGGGACCAAGAGACCCAGTACTTC	CASRFSGDQETQYF
16	TRBJ2-7	few	TRBV20-1	TRBD2	TGCAGTGCTAGAGATTTACTAGCGGGAGGGGGGTACGAGCAGTACTTC	CSARDLLAGGGYEQYF
16	TRBJ2-1	.	TRBV20-1	TRBD2	TGCAGGCCGGGACTAGCGGGAGGAGTTCTTTCCAATGAGCAGTTCTTC	CRPGLAGGVLSNEQFF
14	TRBJ1-2	many	TRBV18	.	TGTGCCAGCTCACAAACAGGGTTGGAGTATGGCTACACCTTC	CASSQTGLEYGYTF
13	TRBJ2-7	many	TRBV15	.	TGTGCCACCAGCCCACAACCGGGTAACGAGCAGTACTTC	CATSPQPGNEQYF
13	TRBJ2-1	.	TRBV20-1	.	TGCAGTTCCATCCGGGCTCCCTCCCCCGAGCAGTTCTTC	CSSIRAPSPEQFF
14	TRBJ2-7	few	TRBV20-1	TRBD2	TGCAGTGCCACAACCGGGACTAGCTGGTACGAGCAGTACTTC	CSATTGTSWYEQYF
15	TRBJ2-1	.	TRBV5-5	.	TGTGCCAGCATCCCCTTATCGCGGGGCTCCAATGAGCAGTTCTTC	CASIPLSRGSNEQFF
14	TRBJ1-5	many	TRBV19	TRBD1	TGTGCCAGTAGCGCAGGGGGCGGCAATCAGCCCCAGCATTTT	CASSAGGGNQPQHF
18	TRBJ1-5	few	TRBV11-1	TRBD1	TGTGCCAGCAGCCGGACCGGGACAGGGGGCGCCTCGAATCAGCCCCAGCATTTT	CASSRTGTGGASNQPQHF
14	TRBJ2-2	.	TRBV4-2	.	TGTGCCAGCAGCCCGGACATTAACACCGGGGAGCTGTTTTTT	CASSPDINTGELFF
14	TRBJ2-1	many	TRBV7-2	.	TGTGCCAGCAGCTTAAGAGGCGGATACAATGAGCAGTTCTTC	CASSLRGGYNEQFF
15	TRBJ1-1	few	TRBV14	.	TGTGCCAGCAGCCAAGAGGTCCAGCGGCCGAGTCAAACTTTCTTT	CASSQEVQRPSQTFF
12	TRBJ1-1	many	TRBV28	.	TGTGCCAGCAGTTTACCGGGTACTGAAGCTTTCTTT	CASSLPGTEAFF
13	TRBJ2-7	many	TRBV20-1	TRBD2	TGCAGTGCTATACCTAGCGGGAGGGGTGAGCAGTACTTC	CSAIPSGRGEQYF
14	TRBJ2-3	.	TRBV12-3/TRBV12-4	.	TGTGCCAGCAGTTTTAGGTCTGGGGGGGATACGCAGTATTTT	CASSFRSGGDTQYF